A selection of T cell receptor beta chains follows, all from one sample in a study of T cell responses to AZD1222 COVID-19 vaccine. Sequencing used immunoSEQ multiplex PCR; TCRdb keeps in-frame clones, though not all of them. The sample has 70,000 to 95,000 clones; over 75% are singletons. The sequences come from peripheral blood, collected on day 0 of MenACWY control vaccination. The source is an adult in good health. The CDR3 runs from the conserved cysteine through the conserved F or W. Fields, in order: J gene, V gene, CDR3 protein.

j_call: TRBJ1-1
v_call: TRBV5-6
cdr3_aa: CASRPPPRDTLMNTEAFF

j_call: TRBJ2-7
v_call: TRBV28
cdr3_aa: CASFPHRDTYEQYF

j_call: TRBJ1-3
v_call: TRBV5-1
cdr3_aa: CASSWGTAGNTIYF

j_call: TRBJ2-1
v_call: TRBV5-8
cdr3_aa: CASSSWTSANEQFF

j_call: TRBJ1-5
v_call: TRBV28
cdr3_aa: CASRLTGAQPQHF

j_call: TRBJ2-3
v_call: TRBV7-2
cdr3_aa: CASSRRGTTQVDTQYF

j_call: TRBJ1-2
v_call: TRBV28
cdr3_aa: CASKDAQGWNYGYTF

j_call: TRBJ2-7
v_call: TRBV5-5
cdr3_aa: CASRMTGGHEQYF

j_call: TRBJ1-1
v_call: TRBV6-5
cdr3_aa: CASRTEENTEAFF

j_call: TRBJ2-5
v_call: TRBV19
cdr3_aa: CASRDRKETQYF

j_call: TRBJ2-3
v_call: TRBV29-1
cdr3_aa: CSVETDRNTDTQYF

j_call: TRBJ2-7
v_call: TRBV28
cdr3_aa: CASAPAGNPYEQYF

j_call: TRBJ2-7
v_call: TRBV24-1
cdr3_aa: CATSARRGAPLYEQYF

j_call: TRBJ2-5
v_call: TRBV19
cdr3_aa: CASSITPEGSGTQYF

j_call: TRBJ2-1
v_call: TRBV7-2
cdr3_aa: CASSFHAGGVFYNEQFF

j_call: TRBJ2-1
v_call: TRBV30
cdr3_aa: CAWSRGGPSYNEQFF

j_call: TRBJ1-6
v_call: TRBV7-8
cdr3_aa: CASSFSGGGYSPLHF

j_call: TRBJ2-2
v_call: TRBV6-5
cdr3_aa: CASSYYRGSGELFF

j_call: TRBJ2-3
v_call: TRBV10-3
cdr3_aa: CAISEWEGTTDTQYF

j_call: TRBJ1-5
v_call: TRBV12-3/TRBV12-4
cdr3_aa: CASSPGGRPQHF

j_call: TRBJ1-6
v_call: TRBV18
cdr3_aa: CASSLFLEYNSPLHF

j_call: TRBJ2-1
v_call: TRBV6-2/TRBV6-3
cdr3_aa: CASSYQAGAYNEQFF

j_call: TRBJ1-1
v_call: TRBV7-2
cdr3_aa: CASSLAESGTEAFF

j_call: TRBJ1-1
v_call: TRBV18
cdr3_aa: CASSHRDRMNTEALF

j_call: TRBJ1-1
v_call: TRBV5-4
cdr3_aa: CASSHSGTFAEAFF

j_call: TRBJ1-1
v_call: TRBV12-3/TRBV12-4
cdr3_aa: CASSQVVGTEAFF

j_call: TRBJ2-7
v_call: TRBV11-2
cdr3_aa: CASSSATGTGAYEQYF

j_call: TRBJ2-7
v_call: TRBV7-2
cdr3_aa: CASSLGLAGVSEQYF

j_call: TRBJ1-2
v_call: TRBV7-2
cdr3_aa: CASSLVQEGGYTF

j_call: TRBJ2-4
v_call: TRBV6-5
cdr3_aa: CASSWTIAKNIQYF

j_call: TRBJ1-6
v_call: TRBV27
cdr3_aa: CASSLAGFSPLHF

j_call: TRBJ1-1
v_call: TRBV19
cdr3_aa: CASSIWGPTEAFF

j_call: TRBJ2-7
v_call: TRBV6-2/TRBV6-3
cdr3_aa: CASSSHTPPLVYEQYF

j_call: TRBJ2-7
v_call: TRBV12-5
cdr3_aa: CASGLVLLPEQYF

j_call: TRBJ1-2
v_call: TRBV28
cdr3_aa: CASSQVNYGYTF

j_call: TRBJ2-3
v_call: TRBV18
cdr3_aa: CASSGTGTGDTQYF

j_call: TRBJ1-6
v_call: TRBV6-2/TRBV6-3
cdr3_aa: CASSSREESPLHF

j_call: TRBJ1-1
v_call: TRBV30
cdr3_aa: CAWSRPNTEAFF

j_call: TRBJ1-2
v_call: TRBV6-5
cdr3_aa: CASNSGTASSYGYTF

j_call: TRBJ2-3
v_call: TRBV27
cdr3_aa: CASRTTDTQYF

j_call: TRBJ2-1
v_call: TRBV7-6
cdr3_aa: CASSLLEQFF

j_call: TRBJ1-3
v_call: TRBV7-9
cdr3_aa: CASSLDRTSGNTIYF